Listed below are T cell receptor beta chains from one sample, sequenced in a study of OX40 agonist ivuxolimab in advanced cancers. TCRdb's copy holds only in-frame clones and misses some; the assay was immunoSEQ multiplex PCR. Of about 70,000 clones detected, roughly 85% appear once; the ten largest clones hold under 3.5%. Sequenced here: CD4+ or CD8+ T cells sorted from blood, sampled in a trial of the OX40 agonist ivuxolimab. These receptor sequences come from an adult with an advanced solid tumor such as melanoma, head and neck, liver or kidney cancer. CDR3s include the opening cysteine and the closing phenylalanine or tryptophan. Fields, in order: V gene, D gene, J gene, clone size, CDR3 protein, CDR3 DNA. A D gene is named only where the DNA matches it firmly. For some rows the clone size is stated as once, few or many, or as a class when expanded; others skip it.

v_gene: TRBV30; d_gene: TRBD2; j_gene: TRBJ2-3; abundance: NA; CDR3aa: CAFGTSGGRSTDTQYF; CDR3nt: TGTGCCTTTGGGACTAGCGGGGGGCGAAGCACAGATACGCAGTATTTT
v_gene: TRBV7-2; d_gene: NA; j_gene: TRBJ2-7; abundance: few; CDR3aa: CASSLVETSEQYF; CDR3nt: TGTGCCAGCAGCTTAGTAGAGACGAGTGAGCAGTACTTC
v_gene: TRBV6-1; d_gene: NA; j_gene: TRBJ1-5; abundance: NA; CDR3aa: CAIQGPYSNQPQHF; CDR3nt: TGTGCGATCCAGGGTCCCTATAGCAATCAGCCCCAGCATTTT
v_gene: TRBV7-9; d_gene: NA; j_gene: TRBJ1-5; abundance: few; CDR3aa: CASSPGPEPYQPQHF; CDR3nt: TGTGCCAGCAGCCCTGGGCCGGAGCCTTATCAGCCCCAGCATTTT
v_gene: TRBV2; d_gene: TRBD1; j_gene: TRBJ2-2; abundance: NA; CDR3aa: CASTQGANTGELFF; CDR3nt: TGTGCCAGCACCCAGGGGGCGAACACCGGGGAGCTGTTTTTT
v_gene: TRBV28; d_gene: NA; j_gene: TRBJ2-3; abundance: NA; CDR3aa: CASRPGRRTQYF; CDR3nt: TGTGCCAGCAGACCTGGGAGGAGGACGCAGTATTTT
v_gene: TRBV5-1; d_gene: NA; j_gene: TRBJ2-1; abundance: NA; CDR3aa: CASSLGAGNEQFF; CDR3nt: TGCGCCAGCAGCTTGGGGGCTGGGAATGAGCAGTTCTTC
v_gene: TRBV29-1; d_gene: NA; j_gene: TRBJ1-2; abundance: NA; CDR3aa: CSVDGSTYGYTF; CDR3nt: TGCAGCGTTGACGGCAGCACATATGGCTACACCTTC
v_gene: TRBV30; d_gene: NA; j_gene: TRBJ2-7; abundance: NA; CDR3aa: CAWSYRFEQYF; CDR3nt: TGTGCCTGGAGTTATCGTTTCGAGCAGTACTTC
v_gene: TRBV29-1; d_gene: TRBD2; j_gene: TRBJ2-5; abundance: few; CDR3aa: CSASLAGQETQYF; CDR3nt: TGCAGCGCCTCCCTAGCGGGGCAAGAGACCCAGTACTTC
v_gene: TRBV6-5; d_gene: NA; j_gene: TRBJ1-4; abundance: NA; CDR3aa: CASSYSLARRGEKLFF; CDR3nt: TGTGCCAGCAGTTACTCGTTGGCCAGGAGAGGTGAAAAACTGTTTTTT
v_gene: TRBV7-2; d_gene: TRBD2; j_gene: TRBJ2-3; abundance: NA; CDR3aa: CASRPSGSTDTQYF; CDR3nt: TGTGCCAGCAGACCTAGCGGGAGCACAGATACGCAGTATTTT
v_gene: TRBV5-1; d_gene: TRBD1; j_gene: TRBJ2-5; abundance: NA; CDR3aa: CASSYERGRETQYF; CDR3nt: TGCGCCAGCAGCTATGAAAGGGGGCGAGAGACCCAGTACTTC
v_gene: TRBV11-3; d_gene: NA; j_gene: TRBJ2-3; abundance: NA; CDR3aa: CASSLDRTTQYF; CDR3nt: TGTGCCAGCAGCTTAGATAGGACGACGCAGTATTTT
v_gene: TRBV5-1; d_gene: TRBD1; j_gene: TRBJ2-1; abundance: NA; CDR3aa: CASSLEPGQGWNEQFF; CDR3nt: TGCGCCAGCAGCTTGGAACCGGGACAGGGGTGGAATGAGCAGTTCTTC
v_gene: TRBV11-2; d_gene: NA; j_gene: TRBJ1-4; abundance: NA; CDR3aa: CASSLDWGRGIWTNEKLFF; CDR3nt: TGTGCCAGCAGCTTAGATTGGGGTCGGGGGATTTGGACTAATGAAAAACTGTTTTTT
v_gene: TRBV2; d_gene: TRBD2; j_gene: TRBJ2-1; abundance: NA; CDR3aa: CASSGSGGVGEQFF; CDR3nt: TGTGCCAGCAGTGGTAGCGGGGGGGTCGGTGAGCAGTTCTTC
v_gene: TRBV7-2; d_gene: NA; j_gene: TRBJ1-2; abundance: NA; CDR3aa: CASSSKGEDYGYTF; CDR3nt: TGTGCCAGCAGCTCCAAAGGGGAAGACTATGGCTACACCTTC
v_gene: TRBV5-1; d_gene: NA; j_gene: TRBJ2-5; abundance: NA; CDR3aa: CASRTRAVRETQYF; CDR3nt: TGCGCCAGCAGGACACGGGCAGTGAGGGAGACCCAGTACTTC
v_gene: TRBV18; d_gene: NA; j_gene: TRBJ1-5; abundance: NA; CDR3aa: CASSPQPISGGQPQHF; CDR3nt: TGTGCCAGCTCACCACAGCCTATTTCTGGGGGTCAGCCCCAGCATTTT
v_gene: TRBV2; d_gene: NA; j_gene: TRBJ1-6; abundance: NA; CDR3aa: CASTDGLGGPLHF; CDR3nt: TGTGCCAGCACAGACGGTCTAGGAGGACCCCTCCACTTT
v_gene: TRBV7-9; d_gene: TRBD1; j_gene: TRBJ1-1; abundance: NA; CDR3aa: CASSLGPQGAAFF; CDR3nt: TGTGCCAGCAGCTTAGGTCCACAGGGGGCAGCTTTCTTT
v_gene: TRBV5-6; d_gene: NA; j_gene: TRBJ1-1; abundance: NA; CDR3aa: CASGHGGMNTEAFF; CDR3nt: TGTGCCAGCGGCCACGGGGGGATGAACACTGAAGCTTTCTTT
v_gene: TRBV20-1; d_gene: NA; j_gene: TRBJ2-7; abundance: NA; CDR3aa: CSAGDEYEQYF; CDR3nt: TGCAGTGCGGGGGATGAGTACGAGCAGTACTTC
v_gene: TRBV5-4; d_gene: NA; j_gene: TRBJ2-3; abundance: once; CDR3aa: CASSLVAKGTDTQYF; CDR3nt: TGTGCCAGCAGCTTGGTCGCAAAGGGGACAGATACGCAGTATTTT
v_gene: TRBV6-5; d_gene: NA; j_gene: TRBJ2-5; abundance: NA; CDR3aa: CASTTGKRPWETQYF; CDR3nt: TGTGCCAGCACCACTGGGAAACGACCGTGGGAGACCCAGTACTTC
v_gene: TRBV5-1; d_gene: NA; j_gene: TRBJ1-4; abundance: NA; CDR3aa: CASSLKGQDEKLFF; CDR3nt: TGCGCCAGCAGCTTGAAGGGTCAGGATGAAAAACTGTTTTTT
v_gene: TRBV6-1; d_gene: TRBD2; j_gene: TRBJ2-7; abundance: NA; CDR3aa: CASNTERGGSEQYF; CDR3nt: TGTGCCAGCAATACCGAACGGGGGGGTTCCGAGCAGTACTTC
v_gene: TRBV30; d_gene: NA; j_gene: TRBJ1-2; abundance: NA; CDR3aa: CASGQNYGYTF; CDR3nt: TGTGCCTCCGGACAGAACTATGGCTACACCTTC
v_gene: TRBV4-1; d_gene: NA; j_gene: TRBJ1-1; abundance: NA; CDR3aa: CASSHLIRGTEAFF; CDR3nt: TGCGCCAGCAGCCACCTAATCCGAGGAACTGAAGCTTTCTTT
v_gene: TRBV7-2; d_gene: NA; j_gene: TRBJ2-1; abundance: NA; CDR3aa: CASSLGRDNEQFF; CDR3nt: TGTGCCAGCAGCTTAGGCAGAGACAATGAGCAGTTCTTC
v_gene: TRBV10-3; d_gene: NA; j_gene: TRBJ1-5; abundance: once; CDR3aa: CAISAAGSNQPQHF; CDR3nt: TGTGCCATCAGTGCGGCGGGAAGCAATCAGCCCCAGCATTTT
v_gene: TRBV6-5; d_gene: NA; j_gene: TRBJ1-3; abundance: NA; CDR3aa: CASSLAGRGNTIYF; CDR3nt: TGTGCCAGCAGTTTAGCCGGAAGAGGAAACACCATATATTTT
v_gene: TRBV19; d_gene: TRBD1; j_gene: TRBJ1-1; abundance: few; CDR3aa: CASSSPTGGLLNTEAFF; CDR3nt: TGTGCCAGTAGCTCCCCGACAGGGGGACTATTGAACACTGAAGCTTTCTTT
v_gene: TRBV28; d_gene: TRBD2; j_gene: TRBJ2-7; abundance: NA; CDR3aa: CASSFPWGGEQYF; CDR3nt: TGTGCCAGCAGTTTCCCGTGGGGGGGCGAGCAGTACTTC
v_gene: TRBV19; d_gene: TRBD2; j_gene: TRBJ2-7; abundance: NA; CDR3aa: CASSIRGGGDEQYF; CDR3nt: TGTGCCAGTAGCATTCGGGGGGGTGGAGACGAGCAGTACTTC
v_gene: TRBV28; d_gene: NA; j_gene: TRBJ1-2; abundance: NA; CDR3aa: CASALGRGWGYTF; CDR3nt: TGTGCCAGCGCCCTGGGCAGGGGCTGGGGCTACACCTTC
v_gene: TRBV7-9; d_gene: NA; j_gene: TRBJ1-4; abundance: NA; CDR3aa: CASSDTGLSNEKLFF; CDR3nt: TGTGCCAGCAGCGATACAGGGCTTTCGAATGAAAAACTGTTTTTT
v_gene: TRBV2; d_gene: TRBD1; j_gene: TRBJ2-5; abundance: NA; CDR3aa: CASSPDRGGETQYF; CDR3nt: TGTGCCAGCAGTCCAGACAGGGGTGGGGAGACCCAGTACTTC
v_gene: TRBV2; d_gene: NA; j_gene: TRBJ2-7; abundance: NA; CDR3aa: CASSYDRLREQYF; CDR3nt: TGTGCCAGCAGTTATGACAGATTGAGAGAGCAGTACTTC
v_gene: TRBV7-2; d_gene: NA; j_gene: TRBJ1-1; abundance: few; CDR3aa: CASSFSPSGRGRAFF; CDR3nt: TGTGCCAGCAGCTTTAGTCCCTCGGGACGGGGTCGAGCTTTCTTT